These T cell receptor beta chains were read from a single sample in a study of T cells in narcolepsy. Sequencing was performed with immunoSEQ multiplex PCR; in TCRdb, only in-frame clones are kept and a portion is missing. This sample has about 40,000 clones, with around 88% found just once. Sequencing was done on a sample of CD45RA- memory CD4+ T cells from PBMCs. The receptors come from a human donor with narcolepsy. The CDR3 runs from the conserved cysteine through the conserved F or W. The D gene is left open where the match is weak. Some rows have no size entry. The others give once, few or many, or a class for an expanded clone.

NA,TRBV7-9,TRBJ2-7,14,few,CASSLGDPPYEQYF,TGTGCCAGCAGCTTAGGGGACCCTCCCTACGAGCAGTACTTC
TRBD1,TRBV18,TRBJ2-1,14,NA,CASSPPTGDNEQFF,TGTGCCAGCTCACCGCCTACAGGGGACAATGAGCAGTTCTTC
NA,TRBV6-1,TRBJ2-3,12,NA,CASSERYDTQYF,TGTGCCAGCAGTGAACGTTACGATACGCAGTATTTT
TRBD1,TRBV10-3,TRBJ2-1,17,NA,CAISESTQGAFGNEQFF,TGTGCCATCAGTGAGTCAACGCAGGGGGCTTTTGGCAATGAGCAGTTCTTC
NA,TRBV2,TRBJ1-2,12,NA,CASSEGNYGYTF,TGTGCCAGCAGTGAAGGTAACTATGGCTACACCTTC
NA,TRBV5-6,TRBJ1-5,15,NA,CASSLGQYSNQPQHF,TGTGCCAGCAGCTTAGGACAGTATAGCAATCAGCCCCAGCATTTT
TRBD1,TRBV6-5,TRBJ1-4,15,NA,CASSISGQPFEKLFF,TGTGCCAGCAGTATCTCGGGACAGCCTTTTGAAAAACTGTTTTTT
TRBD2,TRBV7-2,TRBJ2-3,14,NA,CASSFSGGPDTQYF,TGTGCCAGCAGCTTCTCGGGGGGTCCAGATACGCAGTATTTT
TRBD2,TRBV30,TRBJ2-1,15,NA,CAWSGGLAGGSEQFF,TGTGCCTGGAGTGGAGGACTAGCGGGAGGTAGTGAGCAGTTCTTC
TRBD1,TRBV19,TRBJ1-5,17,NA,CATRALSGTGSNQPQHF,TGTGCCACTAGAGCCCTTTCCGGGACAGGTAGCAATCAGCCCCAGCATTTT
NA,TRBV11-2,TRBJ2-7,15,NA,CASSLEHNGAYEQYF,TGTGCCAGCAGCTTAGAGCATAACGGGGCCTACGAGCAGTACTTC
NA,TRBV5-6,TRBJ2-3,15,NA,CASSFPGISTDTQYF,TGTGCCAGCAGCTTTCCGGGGATTAGCACAGATACGCAGTATTTT
TRBD1,TRBV5-8,TRBJ1-2,15,NA,CASSLALLRTGSYTF,TGTGCCAGCAGCTTGGCGTTACTACGGACAGGGAGCTACACCTTC
TRBD2,TRBV5-1,TRBJ2-5,19,NA,CASSVGTSGRGGYQETQYF,TGCGCCAGCAGCGTAGGGACTAGCGGGAGAGGAGGGTACCAAGAGACCCAGTACTTC
NA,TRBV11-2,TRBJ2-7,14,NA,CASSLGGTLAEQYF,TGTGCCAGCAGCTTAGGGGGAACCCTTGCCGAGCAGTACTTC
NA,TRBV4-1,TRBJ1-1,15,NA,CASSPVGGPFTEAFF,TGCGCCAGCAGCCCAGTGGGAGGGCCATTCACTGAAGCTTTCTTT
TRBD1,TRBV4-3,TRBJ1-6,17,NA,CASSRNNQGASNSPLHF,TGCGCCAGCAGCCGAAACAACCAGGGGGCGTCAAATTCACCCCTCCACTTT
NA,TRBV5-1,TRBJ1-1,15,NA,CASSLETLGGTEAFF,TGCGCCAGCAGCTTGGAGACACTCGGTGGGACTGAAGCTTTCTTT
NA,TRBV5-4,TRBJ2-7,15,NA,CASSRDPAGATEQYF,TGTGCCAGCAGTCGGGACCCGGCGGGGGCAACCGAGCAGTACTTC
NA,TRBV5-1,TRBJ2-3,14,NA,CASSLFPVTDTQYF,TGCGCCAGCAGCTTATTTCCGGTCACAGATACGCAGTATTTT
NA,TRBV5-1,TRBJ1-1,14,NA,CASSPGGWGTEAFF,TGCGCCAGCAGCCCGGGGGGTTGGGGCACTGAAGCTTTCTTT
NA,TRBV7-3,TRBJ1-1,14,NA,CASSPQGRGLEAFF,TGTGCCAGCAGCCCACAGGGTAGGGGTTTAGAAGCTTTCTTT
NA,TRBV5-6,TRBJ2-1,17,NA,CASSQSLSRGLNNEQFF,TGTGCCAGCAGCCAATCTTTAAGCCGGGGGCTTAACAATGAGCAGTTCTTC
TRBD2,TRBV7-3,TRBJ2-7,14,NA,CASSPTSGAGEQYF,TGTGCCAGCAGCCCGACTAGCGGGGCCGGGGAGCAGTACTTC
TRBD2,TRBV29-1,TRBJ2-1,13,NA,CSVGLAGVGEQFF,TGCAGCGTAGGACTAGCGGGAGTGGGTGAGCAGTTCTTC
TRBD1,TRBV5-4,TRBJ2-7,17,NA,CASSLPRWGQGTYEQYF,TGTGCCAGCAGCTTGCCCCGATGGGGACAGGGTACCTACGAGCAGTACTTC
NA,TRBV2,TRBJ2-5,12,NA,CASSGDTQTQYF,TGTGCCAGCAGTGGGGACACCCAGACCCAGTACTTC
TRBD1,TRBV20-1,TRBJ1-1,11,NA,CSAYRGTAAFF,TGCAGTGCTTACAGGGGCACGGCAGCTTTCTTT
NA,TRBV10-3,TRBJ2-1,12,NA,CAISLGDNEQFF,TGTGCCATCAGTTTGGGGGACAATGAGCAGTTCTTC
NA,TRBV6-5,TRBJ1-3,13,NA,CASSDEAGNTIYF,TGTGCCAGCAGTGACGAAGCTGGAAACACCATATATTTT
NA,TRBV11-3,TRBJ2-7,14,NA,CATEGTDNSYEQYF,TGTGCCACCGAGGGTACGGACAACTCCTACGAGCAGTACTTC
NA,TRBV7-8,TRBJ2-3,17,NA,CASSLARWLTSTDTQYF,TGTGCCAGCAGCTTAGCGCGTTGGTTAACTAGCACAGATACGCAGTATTTT
NA,TRBV5-1,TRBJ2-3,14,NA,CASSLDRFPDTQYF,TGCGCCAGCAGCTTAGACAGGTTTCCAGATACGCAGTATTTT
NA,TRBV5-4,TRBJ1-6,14,once,CASSLSSYNSPLHF,TGTGCCAGCAGCCTAAGCTCCTATAATTCACCCCTCCACTTT
NA,TRBV5-6,TRBJ2-7,15,NA,CASSLSGTASYEQYF,TGTGCCAGCAGCTTGTCCGGGACTGCCTCCTACGAGCAGTACTTC
TRBD1,TRBV19,TRBJ2-1,17,NA,CASKSPGQNSVYNEQFF,TGTGCCAGTAAAAGTCCGGGACAGAATTCGGTTTACAATGAGCAGTTCTTC
NA,TRBV19,TRBJ2-6,15,once,CASTFGGSGANVLTF,TGTGCCAGTACTTTTGGGGGATCTGGGGCCAACGTCCTGACTTTC
NA,TRBV5-4,TRBJ2-3,11,NA,CASGTTDTQYF,TGTGCCAGCGGGACCACAGATACGCAGTATTTT
NA,TRBV29-1,TRBJ2-5,11,NA,CSVGTQETQYF,TGCAGCGTTGGGACCCAAGAGACCCAGTACTTC
NA,TRBV6-5,TRBJ1-2,13,few,CASRGDTGLGYTF,TGTGCCAGCAGAGGCGATACAGGGTTGGGCTACACCTTC
NA,TRBV5-1,TRBJ2-5,13,NA,CASNEAGQETQYF,TGCGCCAGCAACGAGGCCGGTCAAGAGACCCAGTACTTC
NA,TRBV5-4,TRBJ1-5,15,NA,CASSLQGTTNQPQHF,TGTGCCAGCAGCCTACAGGGTACCACCAATCAGCCCCAGCATTTT
NA,TRBV5-6,TRBJ2-7,14,few,CASSLSGQSYEQYF,TGTGCCAGCAGCTTGTCTGGCCAGAGCTACGAGCAGTACTTC